Here is one T cell receptor beta chain with its context. Antigen specificity is unknown. This sample stems from a study of OX40 agonist ivuxolimab in advanced cancers. Across the study: Ivuxolimab is a fully human IgG2 antibody that activates OX40 (CD134). Three patients, one with hepatocellular carcinoma and two with cutaneous melanoma, responded partially. Study results and caveats: In general, CD8+ T cells held more expanded clones than CD4+ did, on average. Doses of 0.1 to 3.0 mg/kg were accompanied by clonal expansion of CD4+ and CD8+ blood T cells by week 6.

The data were produced by immunoSEQ multiplex PCR, yet TCRdb's version contains in-frame clones alone and is incomplete. The table has approximately 58,000 clones, 88% seen once. Germline V lookup: CDR1 SQVTM, CDR2 ANQGSEA. Trimming cost V 7 bases and J 0 bases, with 10 bases left between them. CDR3 length equals 12 residues. The chain combines TRBV29-1 with TRBJ2-7; weak D call: TRBD2 (5 bases). The specimen was CD4+ or CD8+ T cells sorted from blood, collected in a trial of the OX40 agonist ivuxolimab. The clonotype was recovered from an adult with an advanced solid tumor such as melanoma, head and neck, liver or kidney cancer. In DNA form, the CDR3 reads TGCAGCGCTGGCCGGGACTCCTACGAGCAGTACTTC. Protein sequence: CSAGRDSYEQYF.